This TCR beta chain was identified in a study of Graves' ophthalmopathy and Graves' hyperthyroidism. Using RNA transcripts, the TCR beta CDR3 regions were amplified. The library came from an HTBI-primed first-round RT-PCR and a second-round multiplex PCR. TCRdb reprocessed the multiplex PCR reads via MiXCR and lists one record per CDR3 protein. The sample records over a million distinct CDR3 sequences, approximately 35% being singletons. The V end lost 0 bases, the J end lost 6 bases, and 12 bases lay between the germline ends. Per the germline V gene, CDR1 is MNHEY and CDR2 is SVGAGI. The CDR3 length is 15 residues. Many counts were recorded for this clonotype. Its antigen is not known. Findings and limits, study-wide: The blood repertoire also included most expanded thyroid clonotypes above 0.001 frequency.

The material sequenced was peripheral blood or thyroid tissue (not recorded which). This TCR derives from an adult man with Graves' hyperthyroidism. The chain couples TRBV6-5 to TRBJ1-5; D might be TRBD1 (5 bases). CDR3: CASSYSQASGQPQHF. The CDR3 DNA is TGTGCCAGCAGTTACTCACAGGCTTCCGGTCAGCCCCAGCATTTT.